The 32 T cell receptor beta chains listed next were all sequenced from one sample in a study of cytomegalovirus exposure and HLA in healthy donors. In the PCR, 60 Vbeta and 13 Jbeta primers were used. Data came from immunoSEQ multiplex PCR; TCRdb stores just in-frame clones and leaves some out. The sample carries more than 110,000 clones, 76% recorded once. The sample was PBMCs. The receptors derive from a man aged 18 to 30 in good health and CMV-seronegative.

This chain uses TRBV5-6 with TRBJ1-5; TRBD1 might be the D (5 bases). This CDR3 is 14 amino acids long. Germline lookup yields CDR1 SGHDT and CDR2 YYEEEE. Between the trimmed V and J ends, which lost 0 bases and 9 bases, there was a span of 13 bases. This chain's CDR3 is CASSLDLAGGPQHF. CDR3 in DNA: TGTGCCAGCAGCTTGGACCTAGCCGGGGGGCCCCAGCATTTT. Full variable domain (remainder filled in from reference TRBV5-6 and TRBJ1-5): DAGVTQSPTHLIKTRGQQVTLRCSPKSGHDTVSWYQQALGQGPQFIFQYYEEEERQRGNFPDRFSGHQFPNYSSELNVNALLLGDSALYLCASSLDLAGGPQHFGDGTRLSIL.

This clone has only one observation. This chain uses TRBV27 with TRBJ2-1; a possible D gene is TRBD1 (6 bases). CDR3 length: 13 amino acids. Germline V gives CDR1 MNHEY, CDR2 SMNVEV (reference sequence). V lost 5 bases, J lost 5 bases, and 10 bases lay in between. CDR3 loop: CASSPGTNNEQFF. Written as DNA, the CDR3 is TGTGCCAGCAGTCCCGGGACAAACAATGAGCAGTTCTTC.

The CDR3: CASSLRTAGFDTQYF. The CDR3 bases are TGTGCCAGCAGCTTGCGGACGGCGGGGTTCGATACGCAGTATTTT. The chain employs TRBV5-8 and TRBJ2-3; the D gene is possibly TRBD2 (6 bases). The CDR3 extends over 15 amino acids. The germline V gene has CDR1 SGHTS and CDR2 YDEGEE. The ends were cut back, 1 base at V and 6 bases at J, with 15 bases in the middle.

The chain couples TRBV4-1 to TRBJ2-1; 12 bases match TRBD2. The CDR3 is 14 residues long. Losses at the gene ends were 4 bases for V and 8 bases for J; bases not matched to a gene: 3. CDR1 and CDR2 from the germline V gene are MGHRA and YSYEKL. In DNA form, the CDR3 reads TGCGCCAGCAGCCTGGGGACTAGCGGGTATGAGCAGTTCTTC. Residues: CASSLGTSGYEQFF.

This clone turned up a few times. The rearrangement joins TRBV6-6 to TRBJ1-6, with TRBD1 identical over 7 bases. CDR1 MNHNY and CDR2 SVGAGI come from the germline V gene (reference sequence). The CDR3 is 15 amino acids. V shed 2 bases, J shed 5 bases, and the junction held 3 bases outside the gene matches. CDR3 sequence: CASSYQQGNNSPLHF. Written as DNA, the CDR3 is TGTGCCAGCAGTTACCAACAGGGGAATAATTCACCCCTCCACTTT.

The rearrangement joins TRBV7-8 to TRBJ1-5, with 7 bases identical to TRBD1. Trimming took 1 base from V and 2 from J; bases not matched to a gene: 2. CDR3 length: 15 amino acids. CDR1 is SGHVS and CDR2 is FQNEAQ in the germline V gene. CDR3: CASSLVTGGNQPQHF. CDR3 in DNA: TGTGCCAGCAGCTTAGTCACAGGGGGCAATCAGCCCCAGCATTTT.

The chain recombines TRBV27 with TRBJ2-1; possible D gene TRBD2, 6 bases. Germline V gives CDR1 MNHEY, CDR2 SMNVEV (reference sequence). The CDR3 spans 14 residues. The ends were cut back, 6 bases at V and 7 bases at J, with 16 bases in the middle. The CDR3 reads CASSLGLAKNEQFF. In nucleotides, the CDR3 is TGTGCCAGCAGCCTGGGACTCGCCAAAAATGAGCAGTTCTTC.

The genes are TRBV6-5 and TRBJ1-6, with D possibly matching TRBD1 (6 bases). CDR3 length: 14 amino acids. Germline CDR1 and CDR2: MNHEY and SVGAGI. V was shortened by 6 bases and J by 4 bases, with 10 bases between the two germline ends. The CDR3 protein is CASSPDRYNSPLHF. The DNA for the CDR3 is TGTGCCAGCAGCCCCGACAGGTATAATTCACCCCTCCACTTT.

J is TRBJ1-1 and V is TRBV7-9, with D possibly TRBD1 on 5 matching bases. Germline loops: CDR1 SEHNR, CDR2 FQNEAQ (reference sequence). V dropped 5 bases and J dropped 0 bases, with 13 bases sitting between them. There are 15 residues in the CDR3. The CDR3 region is CASSPRDRLNTEAFF. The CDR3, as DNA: TGTGCCAGCAGCCCCCGTGACAGATTGAACACTGAAGCTTTCTTT.

Here the CDR3 reads CASSVGGLGGETQYF. In DNA form, the CDR3 reads TGTGCCAGCAGCGTAGGAGGGTTGGGCGGAGAGACCCAGTACTTC. The rearrangement uses TRBV9 and TRBJ2-5, with a weak D call TRBD2 (5 bases). The germline V gene has CDR1 SGDLS and CDR2 YYNGEE. The CDR3 has 15 amino acids. V dropped 0 bases and J dropped 4 bases, with 13 bases sitting between them. Supplemented by reference TRBV9 and TRBJ2-5, the full variable domain reads DSGVTQTPKHLITATGQRVTLRCSPRSGDLSVYWYQQSLDQGLQFLIQYYNGEERAKGNILERFSAQQFPDLHSELNLSSLELGDSALYFCASSVGGLGGETQYFGPGTRLLVL.

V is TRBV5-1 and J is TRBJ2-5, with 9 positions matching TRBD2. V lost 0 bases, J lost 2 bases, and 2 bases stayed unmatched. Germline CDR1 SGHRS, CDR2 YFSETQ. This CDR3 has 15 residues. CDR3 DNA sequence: TGCGCCAGCAGCTTGGTTAGCGGGGGACAAGAGACCCAGTACTTC. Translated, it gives CASSLVSGGQETQYF.

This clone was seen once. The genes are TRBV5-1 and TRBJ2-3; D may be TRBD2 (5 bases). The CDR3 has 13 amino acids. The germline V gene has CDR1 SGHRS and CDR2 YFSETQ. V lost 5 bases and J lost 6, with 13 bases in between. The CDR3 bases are TGCGCCAGCAGATCAACCGGGATGGATACGCAGTATTTT. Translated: CASRSTGMDTQYF.

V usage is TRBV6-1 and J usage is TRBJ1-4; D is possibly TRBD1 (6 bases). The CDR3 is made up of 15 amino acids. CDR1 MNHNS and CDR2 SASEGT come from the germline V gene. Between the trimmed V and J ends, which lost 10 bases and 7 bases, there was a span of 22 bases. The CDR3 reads CATGLGGAAGEKLFF. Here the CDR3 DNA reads TGTGCCACCGGACTCGGGGGGGCGGCGGGTGAAAAACTGTTTTTT.

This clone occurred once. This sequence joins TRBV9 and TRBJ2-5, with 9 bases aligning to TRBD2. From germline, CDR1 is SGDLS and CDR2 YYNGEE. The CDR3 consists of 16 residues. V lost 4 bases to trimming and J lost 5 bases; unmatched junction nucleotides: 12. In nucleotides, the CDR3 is TGTGCCAGCAGCCCCCGTTTAGCGGGAGATGGGGAGACCCAGTACTTC. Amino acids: CASSPRLAGDGETQYF.

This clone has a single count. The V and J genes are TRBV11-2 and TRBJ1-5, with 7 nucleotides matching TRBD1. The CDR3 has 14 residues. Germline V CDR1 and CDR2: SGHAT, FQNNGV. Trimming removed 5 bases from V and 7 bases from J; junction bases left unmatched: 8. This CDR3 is CASSLDREAQPQHF. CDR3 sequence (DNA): TGTGCCAGCAGCCTCGACAGGGAGGCACAGCCCCAGCATTTT.

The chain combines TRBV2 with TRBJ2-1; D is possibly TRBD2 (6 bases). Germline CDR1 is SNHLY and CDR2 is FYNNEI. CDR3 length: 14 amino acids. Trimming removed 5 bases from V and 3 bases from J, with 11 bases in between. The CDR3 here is CASSPGLFYNEQFF. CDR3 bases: TGTGCCAGCAGTCCGGGACTTTTCTACAATGAGCAGTTCTTC.

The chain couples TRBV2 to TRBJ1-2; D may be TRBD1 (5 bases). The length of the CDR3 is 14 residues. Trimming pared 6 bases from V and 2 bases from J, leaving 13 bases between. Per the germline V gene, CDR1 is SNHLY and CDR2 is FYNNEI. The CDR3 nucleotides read TGTGCCAGCAGGGCTCCGGGGGGAAACTATGGCTACACCTTC. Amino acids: CASRAPGGNYGYTF.

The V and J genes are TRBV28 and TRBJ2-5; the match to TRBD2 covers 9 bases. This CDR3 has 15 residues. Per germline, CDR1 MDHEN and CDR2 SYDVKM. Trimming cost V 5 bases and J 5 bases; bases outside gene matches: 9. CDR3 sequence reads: CASSAQRGAMETQYF. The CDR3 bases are TGTGCCAGCAGTGCCCAGCGGGGGGCTATGGAGACCCAGTACTTC.

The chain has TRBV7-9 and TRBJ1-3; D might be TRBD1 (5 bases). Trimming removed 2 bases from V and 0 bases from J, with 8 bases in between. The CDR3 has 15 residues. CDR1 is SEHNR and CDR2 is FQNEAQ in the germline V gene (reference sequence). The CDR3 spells CASSLIGGSGNTIYF. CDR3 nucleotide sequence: TGTGCCAGCAGCTTAATCGGGGGCTCTGGAAACACCATATATTTT. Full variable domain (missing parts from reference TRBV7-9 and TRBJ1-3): DTGVSQNPRHKITKRGQNVTFRCDPISEHNRLYWYRQTLGQGPEFLTYFQNEAQLEKSRLLSDRFSAERPKGSFSTLEIQRTEQGDSAMYLCASSLIGGSGNTIYFGEGSWLTVV.

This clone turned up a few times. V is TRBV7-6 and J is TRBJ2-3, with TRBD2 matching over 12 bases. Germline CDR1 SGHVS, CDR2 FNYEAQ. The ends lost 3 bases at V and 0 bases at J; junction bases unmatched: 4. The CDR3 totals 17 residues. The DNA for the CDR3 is TGTGCCAGCAGCTTCCTAGCGGGGGGGACTAGCACAGATACGCAGTATTTT. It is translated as CASSFLAGGTSTDTQYF.

The CDR3 region has the DNA TGTGCCAGCTCACCAATGAAGCCCGGACTCTCTGGAAACACCATATATTTT. Translated, it gives CASSPMKPGLSGNTIYF. The chain has TRBV18 and TRBJ1-3; D gene unclear. CDR1 and CDR2 from the germline V gene are KGHSH and LQKENI. This CDR3 contains 17 residues. With 2 bases removed from V and 0 bases from J, the gap between germline ends came to 14 bases.

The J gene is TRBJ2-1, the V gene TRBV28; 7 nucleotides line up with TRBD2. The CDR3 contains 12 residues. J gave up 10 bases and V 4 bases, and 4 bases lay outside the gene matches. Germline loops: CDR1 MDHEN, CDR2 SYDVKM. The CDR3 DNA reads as TGTGCCAGCAGTTCCCGCGGGAGAGAGCAGTTCTTC. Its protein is CASSSRGREQFF. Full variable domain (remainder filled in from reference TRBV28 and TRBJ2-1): DVKVTQSSRYLVKRTGEKVFLECVQDMDHENMFWYRQDPGLGLRLIYFSYDVKMKEKGDIPEGYSVSREKKERFSLILESASTNQTSMYLCASSSRGREQFFGPGTRLTVL.

The CDR3 DNA follows: TGCGCCAGCAGCCCGGGGGCGGGACAGGGCTATGCTGGCTACACCTTC. This translates into CASSPGAGQGYAGYTF. The V call is TRBV5-1, the J call TRBJ1-2, with 9 bases matching TRBD1. The J segment lost 7 bases and the V segment lost 4 bases, leaving 14 bases of the junction unmatched. CDR1 is SGHRS and CDR2 is YFSETQ in the germline V gene. This CDR3 spans 16 amino acids. The variable domain in full, with the rest retrieved from reference TRBV5-1 and TRBJ1-2, is KAGVTQTPRYLIKTRGQQVTLSCSPISGHRSVSWYQQTPGQGLQFLFEYFSETQRNKGNFPGRFSGRQFSNSRSEMNVSTLELGDSALYLCASSPGAGQGYAGYTFGSGTRLTVV.

The CDR3 bases are TGTGCCATCAGCGCCCCCCTGGGACAGGGTGGAACGAACACTGAAGCTTTCTTT. This sequence encodes CAISAPLGQGGTNTEAFF. The genes are TRBV10-3 and TRBJ1-1; 9 nucleotides agree with TRBD1. The CDR3 runs 18 residues. The V segment lost 6 bases and the J segment 1 base; nucleotides outside the gene matches: 15. Germline V gene lookup returns CDR1 ENHRY and CDR2 SYGVKD.

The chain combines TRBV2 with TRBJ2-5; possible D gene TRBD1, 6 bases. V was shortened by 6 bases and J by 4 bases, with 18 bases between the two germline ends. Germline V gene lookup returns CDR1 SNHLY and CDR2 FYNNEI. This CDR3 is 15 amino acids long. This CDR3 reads CASSIQGRSGETQYF. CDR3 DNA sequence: TGTGCCAGCAGCATACAGGGAAGGTCGGGAGAGACCCAGTACTTC.

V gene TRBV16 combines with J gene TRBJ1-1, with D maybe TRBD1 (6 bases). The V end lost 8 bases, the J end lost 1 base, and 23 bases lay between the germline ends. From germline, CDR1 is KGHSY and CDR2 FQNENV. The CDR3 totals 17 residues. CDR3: CASGTRSGARPNTEAFF. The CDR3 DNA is TGTGCCAGCGGCACCAGGTCAGGGGCCCGGCCGAACACTGAAGCTTTCTTT.

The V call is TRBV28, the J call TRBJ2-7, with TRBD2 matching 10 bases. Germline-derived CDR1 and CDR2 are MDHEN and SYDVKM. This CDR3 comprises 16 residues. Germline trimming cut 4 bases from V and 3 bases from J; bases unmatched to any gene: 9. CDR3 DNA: TGTGCCAGCAGTTCCGGACTAGCGGAAGCTAACTACGAGCAGTACTTC. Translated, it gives CASSSGLAEANYEQYF.

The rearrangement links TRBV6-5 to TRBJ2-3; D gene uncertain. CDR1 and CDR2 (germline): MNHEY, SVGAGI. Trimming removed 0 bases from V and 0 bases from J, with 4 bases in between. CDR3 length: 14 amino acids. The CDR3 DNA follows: TGTGCCAGCAGTTACTCGGGCAGCACAGATACGCAGTATTTT. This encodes CASSYSGSTDTQYF.

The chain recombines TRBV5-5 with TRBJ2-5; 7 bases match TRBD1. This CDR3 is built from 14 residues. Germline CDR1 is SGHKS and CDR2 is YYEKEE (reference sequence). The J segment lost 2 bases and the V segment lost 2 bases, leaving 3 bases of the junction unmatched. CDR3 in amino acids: CASSFDRVQETQYF. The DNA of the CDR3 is TGTGCCAGCAGCTTCGACAGGGTTCAAGAGACCCAGTACTTC. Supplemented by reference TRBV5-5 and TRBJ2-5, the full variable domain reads DAGVTQSPTHLIKTRGQQVTLRCSPISGHKSVSWYQQVLGQGPQFIFQYYEKEERGRGNFPDRFSARQFPNYSSELNVNALLLGDSALYLCASSFDRVQETQYFGPGTRLLVL.

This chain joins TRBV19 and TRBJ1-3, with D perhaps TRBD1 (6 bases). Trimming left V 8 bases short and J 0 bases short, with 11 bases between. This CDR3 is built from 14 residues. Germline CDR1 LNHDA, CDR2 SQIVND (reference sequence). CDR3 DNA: TGTGCCAGTTTCGACAGGAGCTCTGGAAACACCATATATTTT. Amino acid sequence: CASFDRSSGNTIYF.

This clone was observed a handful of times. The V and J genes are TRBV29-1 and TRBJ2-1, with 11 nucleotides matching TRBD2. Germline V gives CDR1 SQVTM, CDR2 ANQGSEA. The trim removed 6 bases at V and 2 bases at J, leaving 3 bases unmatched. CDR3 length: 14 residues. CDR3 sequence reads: CSVKTSGTYNEQFF. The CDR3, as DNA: TGCAGCGTCAAGACTAGCGGGACCTACAATGAGCAGTTCTTC.

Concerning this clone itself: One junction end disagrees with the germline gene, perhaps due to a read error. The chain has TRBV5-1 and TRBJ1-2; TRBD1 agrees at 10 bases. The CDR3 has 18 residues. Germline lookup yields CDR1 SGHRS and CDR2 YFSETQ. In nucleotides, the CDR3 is TGCGCCAGCAGCTTGGTACCGGGACAGGGGACCACTAACTATGACTACACCTTC. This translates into CASSLVPGQGTTNYDYTF.